A single sample gave rise to the 27 T cell receptor beta chains below, sequenced in a study of T cell repertoires in cytomegalovirus infection. For these receptors, no antigen is known. Using its own MiXCR run on the reads, TCRdb lists one record per CDR3 protein. The sample contains 350,000 to 400,000 distinct CDR3 sequences, roughly a third of which appear only once. The sample in question was cultured PBMCs, obtained from culture after CMV antigen stimulation. The receptors derive from a human donor in good health (CMV status not recorded). Some clones in this sample may be carry-over from other donors' samples.

The gene calls are TRBV5-4 and TRBJ2-5; 7 bases agree with TRBD2. This CDR3 comprises 14 residues. Per the germline V gene, CDR1 is SGHNT and CDR2 is YYREEE (reference sequence). Trimming removed 2 bases from V and 4 bases from J; junction bases left unmatched: 5. The CDR3 loop reads CASSFPGGGETQYF. The CDR3 DNA follows: TGTGCCAGCAGCTTTCCGGGCGGGGGAGAGACCCAGTACTTC.

This clonotype was counted between two and nine times. J is TRBJ1-1 and V is TRBV19; D is possibly TRBD1 (5 bases). V was shortened by 6 bases and J by 5 bases, with 19 bases between the two germline ends. Germline V gives CDR1 LNHDA, CDR2 SQIVND (reference sequence). This CDR3 comprises 15 residues. The CDR3 is CASSSGRRTGTEAFF. The CDR3 region has the DNA TGTGCCAGTAGCTCGGGGCGACGGACTGGAACTGAAGCTTTCTTT.

V gene TRBV6-1 combines with J gene TRBJ2-2; D remains unclear. Germline CDR1 and CDR2: MNHNS and SASEGT. The V end was cut by 4 bases, the J end by 0 bases, with 6 bases between. This CDR3 is built from 14 residues. The CDR3 is CASSVGTNTGELFF. The CDR3 DNA reads TGTGCCAGCAGTGTAGGAACGAACACCGGGGAGCTGTTTTTT.

For this clonotype: A junction boundary mismatches the germline segment, possibly from a read error. The V and J genes are TRBV2 and TRBJ1-4; 8 bases map to TRBD1. This CDR3 is 17 amino acids long. Per the germline V gene, CDR1 is SNHLY and CDR2 is FYNNEI. DNA for the CDR3: TGTGCCAGCAGGGAAGACAGGGGAATTGGAACTAATGAAAAACTGTTTTTT. This translates into CASREDRGIGTNEKLFF. The complete variable domain, with remaining parts taken from reference TRBV2 and TRBJ1-4, reads EPEVTQTPSHQVTQMGQEVILRCVPISNHLYFYWYRQILGQKVEFLVSFYNNEISEKSEIFDDQFSVERPDGSNFTLKIRSTKLEDSAMYFCASREDRGIGTNEKLFFGSGTQLSVL.

The chain employs TRBV20-1 and TRBJ2-5; the D is unclear. CDR1 and CDR2 (germline): DFQATT, SNEGSKA (reference sequence). V was trimmed by 6 bases and J by 5 bases, leaving 22 bases between them. The CDR3 sequence is 15 residues long. In DNA, the CDR3 is TGCAGTGCGGCTGACCCGGCTAGATTCGGGGAGACCCAGTACTTC. This encodes CSAADPARFGETQYF.

This chain uses TRBV19 with TRBJ2-1; maybe TRBD1 (5 bases). From germline, CDR1 is LNHDA and CDR2 SQIVND (reference sequence). V shed 3 bases and J shed 6 bases, with 12 bases lying between them. This CDR3 has 14 residues. The CDR3 here is CASSIQGAFNEQFF. The CDR3 bases are TGTGCCAGTAGTATCCAAGGGGCCTTCAATGAGCAGTTCTTC.

The V gene is TRBV20-1, the J gene TRBJ1-5, with TRBD1 matching 9 bases. V shed 6 bases and J 5 bases; nucleotides not matched to a gene: 2. The V gene's germline CDR1 is DFQATT and CDR2 SNEGSKA (reference sequence). CDR3 length: 12 amino acids. The CDR3 reads CSARQGDQPQHF. The DNA for the CDR3 is TGCAGTGCCAGACAGGGGGATCAGCCCCAGCATTTT.

This clonotype came up many times. This chain uses TRBV7-8 with TRBJ1-5, with 8 bases aligning to TRBD1. Germline CDR1 reads SGHVS; CDR2 reads FQNEAQ. V shed 5 bases, J shed 2 bases, and the junction held 2 bases outside the gene matches. This CDR3 region has 14 residues. The CDR3 DNA follows: TGTGCCAGCAGCGTGGGACAGGGCAATCAGCCCCAGCATTTT. It codes for CASSVGQGNQPQHF.

This clonotype was counted a few times. J is TRBJ2-1 and V is TRBV28; D ambiguous. The CDR3 runs 15 residues. Per the germline V gene, CDR1 is MDHEN and CDR2 is SYDVKM. V shed 3 bases and J shed 3 bases, with 12 bases lying between them. CDR3 in amino acids: CASSLRPSYYNEQFF. The CDR3 DNA is TGTGCCAGCAGTTTGCGTCCGAGCTACTACAATGAGCAGTTCTTC.

This clonotype was observed once. V is TRBV6-2 or TRBV6-3 and J is TRBJ2-4; TRBD1 might be the D (5 bases). This CDR3 spans 15 amino acids. V was pared by 6 bases and J by 5 bases, with 17 bases between. Germline V lookup: CDR1 MNHEY, CDR2 SVGEGT. The CDR3 DNA sequence: TGTGCCAGCAGGTCCCCTCCCAGGGATCAAAACATTCAGTACTTC. Its translation is CASRSPPRDQNIQYF.

The DNA for the CDR3 is TGTGCCAGCGGTATCACACAGGGGGCTGTTTACGAGCAGTACTTC. Protein product: CASGITQGAVYEQYF. This rearrangement joins TRBV7-2 to TRBJ2-7; the match to TRBD1 covers 9 bases. The germline CDR1 and CDR2 sequences are SGHTA and FQGNSA. This CDR3 region has 15 residues. Germline trimming cut 8 bases from V and 4 bases from J; bases unmatched to any gene: 12.

This chain connects TRBV4-3 to TRBJ2-7; no clear D. The germline CDR1 and CDR2 sequences are LGHNA and YSLEER. V gave up 0 bases and J gave up 1 base, with 7 bases separating them. The CDR3 extends over 14 amino acids. Written as DNA, the CDR3 is TGCGCCAGCAGCCAAGAGGAGCGATCCTACGAGCAGTACTTC. As protein: CASSQEERSYEQYF.

This rearrangement joins TRBV6-2 or TRBV6-3 to TRBJ2-1; D is ambiguous. This CDR3 comprises 13 residues. Germline CDR1 reads MNHEY; CDR2 reads SVGEGT. V gave up 2 bases and J gave up 9 bases, with 11 bases separating them. This CDR3 reads CASSYTSRVEQFF. The CDR3 bases are TGTGCCAGCAGTTACACCAGTCGGGTTGAGCAGTTCTTC.

This clonotype was found many times. The V call is TRBV7-2, the J call TRBJ1-5, with TRBD1 as a possible D gene (5 bases). The CDR3 is made up of 13 amino acids. The V and J ends lost 5 bases and 8 bases respectively, with 13 bases between them. Looked up from germline, CDR1 is SGHTA and CDR2 is FQGNSA. CDR3 region: CASSAQGGKPQHF. DNA of the CDR3: TGTGCCAGCAGCGCCCAGGGTGGCAAGCCCCAGCATTTT.

The chain employs TRBV19 and TRBJ2-1, with D uncertain. V was cut by 5 bases and J by 7 bases, with 15 bases left in between. This CDR3 comprises 14 residues. Looked up from germline, CDR1 is LNHDA and CDR2 is SQIVND (reference sequence). This chain's CDR3 is CASSPDMGLNEQFF. The CDR3 coding sequence is TGTGCCAGTAGTCCCGATATGGGCCTGAATGAGCAGTTCTTC.

The V call is TRBV12-3 or TRBV12-4, the J call TRBJ1-4; D unclear. The CDR3 loop spans 15 amino acids. V lost 6 bases to trimming and J lost 5 bases, with 16 bases between them. CDR3 in amino acids: CASRRSRMANEKLFF. DNA for the CDR3: TGTGCCAGCAGACGCTCCAGGATGGCGAATGAAAAACTGTTTTTT.

This clonotype was recorded a few times. The V and J genes are TRBV5-1 and TRBJ1-1; D possibly corresponds to TRBD1 (6 bases). Between the trimmed V and J ends, which lost 2 bases and 7 bases, there was a span of 21 bases. Looked up from germline, CDR1 is SGHRS and CDR2 is YFSETQ. The CDR3 spans 16 residues. The DNA for the CDR3 is TGCGCCAGCAGCTTCGGACCACAGGGCCTTCAAAATGAAGCTTTCTTT. Its protein product is CASSFGPQGLQNEAFF.

This clonotype was observed a single time. The chain couples TRBV11-3 to TRBJ1-2; D ambiguous. There are 16 residues in the CDR3. Germline CDR1 reads SGHNT; CDR2 reads YENEEA. Trimming removed 5 bases from V and 0 bases from J, with 16 bases in between. The CDR3 loop is CASSPRRKLANYGYTF. Written as DNA, the CDR3 is TGTGCCAGCAGCCCCCGGCGGAAGTTAGCTAACTATGGCTACACCTTC. The whole variable domain, filled in from reference TRBV11-3 and TRBJ1-2, reads EAGVVQSPRYKIIEKKQPVAFWCNPISGHNTLYWYLQNLGQGPELLIRYENEEAVDDSQLPKDRFSAERLKGVDSTLKIQPAELGDSAVYLCASSPRRKLANYGYTFGSGTRLTVV.

This clonotype came up a few times. The J gene is TRBJ2-1, the V gene TRBV20-1; 13 bases fit TRBD2. Germline V gene sequence: CDR1 DFQATT, CDR2 SNEGSKA (reference sequence). With V trimmed by 3 bases and J by 9 bases, 8 bases remained unmatched. CDR3 length equals 15 residues. The DNA for the CDR3 is TGCAGTGCTAGCGCACTAGCGGGAGGGCCGAGTGAGCAGTTCTTC. Translation gives CSASALAGGPSEQFF.

This clonotype was picked up a small number of times. The chain combines TRBV7-2 with TRBJ2-4; 8 bases fit TRBD2. The CDR3 has 13 residues. The V segment lost 5 bases and the J segment 7 bases; nucleotides outside the gene matches: 4. Germline CDR1 reads SGHTA; CDR2 reads FQGNSA. CDR3 protein: CASSPGGGNIQYF. The CDR3 coding sequence is TGTGCCAGCAGCCCCGGGGGGGGGAACATTCAGTACTTC.

This clonotype was detected a few times. This chain uses TRBV28 with TRBJ2-7; 7 bases map to TRBD2. Looked up from germline, CDR1 is MDHEN and CDR2 is SYDVKM. There are 12 residues in the CDR3. V trimming: 10 bases; J trimming: 0 bases; junction bases outside the gene matches: 3. CDR3 sequence reads: CATRGDSYEQYF. The CDR3 coding sequence is TGTGCCACCCGGGGGGACTCCTACGAGCAGTACTTC.

This clonotype was counted a single time. J is TRBJ2-3 and V is TRBV20-1; 9 nucleotides agree with TRBD2. The CDR3 loop spans 15 amino acids. J was trimmed by 6 bases and V by 4 bases; bases with no gene match: 11. CDR1 and CDR2 from the germline V gene are DFQATT and SNEGSKA (reference sequence). The CDR3 loop reads CSATASGAQVDTQYF. DNA for the CDR3: TGCAGTGCTACAGCTAGCGGGGCGCAAGTGGATACGCAGTATTTT.

This clonotype was seen more than once but under ten times. V is TRBV6-5 and J is TRBJ1-1; D is perhaps TRBD1 (6 bases). Trimming removed 2 bases from V and 5 bases from J, with 9 bases in between. CDR3 size: 13 residues. Germline V gene sequence: CDR1 MNHEY, CDR2 SVGAGI. CDR3 DNA sequence: TGTGCCAGCAGTTACGGGGGCGCAACTGAAGCTTTCTTT. Translating gives CASSYGGATEAFF.

This chain uses TRBV6-1 with TRBJ2-1; 12 positions agree with TRBD2. Germline V CDR1 and CDR2: MNHNS, SASEGT. The V gene end was trimmed by 6 bases and the J gene end by 9 bases; junction bases not matched to a gene: 18. This CDR3 has 18 amino acids. The CDR3 loop reads CASSDYGRTSGRHTEQFF. In DNA form, the CDR3 reads TGTGCCAGCAGCGACTACGGCCGTACTAGCGGGAGGCATACTGAGCAGTTCTTC.

The chain carries TRBV6-2 or TRBV6-3 and TRBJ1-2, with unresolved D. The CDR3 has 13 amino acids. Germline V lookup: CDR1 MNHEY, CDR2 SVGEGT. V was trimmed by 8 bases and J by 4 bases, leaving 14 bases between them. The CDR3: CASVQGWGYGYTF. CDR3 nucleotide sequence: TGTGCCAGCGTCCAAGGTTGGGGCTATGGCTACACCTTC.

The chain joins TRBV19 to TRBJ2-7; 8 bases are shared with TRBD2. Germline lookup yields CDR1 LNHDA and CDR2 SQIVND (reference sequence). The CDR3 contains 13 residues. The CDR3 coding sequence is TGTGCAGTAGTAACGGGAGGGCCGGGTGAGCAGTACGTC. Protein product: CAVVTGGPGEQYV.

The chain carries TRBV30 and TRBJ1-3, with D hard to call. The CDR3 extends over 16 amino acids. With 0 bases removed from V and 0 bases from J, the gap between germline ends came to 12 bases. The germline gives CDR1 GTSNPN, CDR2 SVGIG (reference sequence). The CDR3 sequence: CAWSVLDRLSGNTIYF. Here the CDR3 DNA reads TGTGCCTGGAGTGTACTGGACCGACTCTCTGGAAACACCATATATTTT.